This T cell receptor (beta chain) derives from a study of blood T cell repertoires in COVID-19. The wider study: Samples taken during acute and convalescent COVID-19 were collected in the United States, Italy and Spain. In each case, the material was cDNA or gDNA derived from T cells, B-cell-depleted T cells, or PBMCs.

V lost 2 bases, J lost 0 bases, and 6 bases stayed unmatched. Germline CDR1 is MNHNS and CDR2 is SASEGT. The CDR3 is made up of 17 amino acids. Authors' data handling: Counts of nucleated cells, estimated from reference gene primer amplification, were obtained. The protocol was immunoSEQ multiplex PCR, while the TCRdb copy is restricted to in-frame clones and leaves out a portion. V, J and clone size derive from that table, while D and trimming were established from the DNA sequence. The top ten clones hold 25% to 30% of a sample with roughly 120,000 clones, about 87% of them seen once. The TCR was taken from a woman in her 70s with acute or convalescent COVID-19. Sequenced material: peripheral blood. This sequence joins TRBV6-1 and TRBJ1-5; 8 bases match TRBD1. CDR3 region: CASSERTGTNSNQPQHF. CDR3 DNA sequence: TGTGCCAGCAGTGAAAGGACAGGGACCAATAGCAATCAGCCCCAGCATTTT.